The 27 T cell receptor beta chains given below trace back to one sample, sequenced in a study of blood T cell repertoires in COVID-19 (dated by TCRdb to 2019 to 2021). The library was obtained by the immunoSEQ multiplex PCR assay. As stored in TCRdb, this immuneACCESS dataset retains in-frame rearrangements with V and J assigned. A fraction of the clones does not appear; measured against another copy, unresolved V genes explain less than half of the discrepancy, and the remainder lacks a known reason. This sample lists over 250,000 clones; approximately 82% were detected once. About 5% of the sample belongs to the ten largest clones. The sample taken for sequencing was PBMCs or T cells enriched from blood (not recorded which). The receptor source for this set is a man in his forties who had been exposed to COVID-19.

The chain uses TRBV7-9 and TRBJ1-1, with D maybe TRBD1 (5 bases). The germline V and J ends were trimmed by 7 bases and 3 bases, with 15 bases remaining between them. Germline V gives CDR1 SEHNR, CDR2 FQNEAQ (reference sequence). This CDR3 spans 14 amino acids. In DNA form, the CDR3 reads TGTGCCAGCACGGAAAAGGGGTCGGACACTGAAGCTTTCTTT. This sequence encodes CASTEKGSDTEAFF. Full variable domain (outside the CDR3, taken from reference TRBV7-9 and TRBJ1-1): DTGVSQNPRHKITKRGQNVTFRCDPISEHNRLYWYRQTLGQGPEFLTYFQNEAQLEKSRLLSDRFSAERPKGSFSTLEIQRTEQGDSAMYLCASTEKGSDTEAFFGQGTRLTVV.

Only one count was recorded for this clone. This chain connects TRBV19 to TRBJ1-2, with 9 bases identical to TRBD1. CDR3 size: 19 residues. The germline V gene has CDR1 LNHDA and CDR2 SQIVND (reference sequence). The junction had 14 bases not matched to a gene; V was cut back by 1 base and J by 2 bases. CDR3 sequence: CASSIVGTGRAGGNYGYTF. The CDR3 bases are TGTGCCAGTAGTATAGTAGGGACAGGGCGAGCCGGCGGGAACTATGGCTACACCTTC.

This clone was counted only a few times. This chain links TRBV29-1 with TRBJ2-7, with TRBD1 matching over 7 bases. The junction had 17 bases not matched to a gene; V was cut back by 4 bases and J by 5 bases. Germline CDR1 and CDR2: SQVTM and ANQGSEA. This CDR3 is 16 amino acids long. The chain's CDR3 is CSVASDRVPNLNEQYF. For the CDR3, the DNA is TGCAGCGTTGCAAGTGACAGGGTCCCTAATTTGAACGAGCAGTACTTC.

The chain couples TRBV7-3 to TRBJ2-5; 7 nucleotides line up with TRBD2. The CDR3 sequence is 13 residues long. From germline, CDR1 is SGHTA and CDR2 FQGTGA. The V segment lost 5 bases and the J segment 3 bases; nucleotides outside the gene matches: 3. CDR3 DNA sequence: TGTGCCAGCAGCCGCAGCGGGAAAGAGACCCAGTACTTC. Encoded protein: CASSRSGKETQYF.

The CDR3 here is CASSRLRQARESSYEQYF. The CDR3 DNA reads as TGTGCCAGCAGCCGCCTGAGACAGGCGAGAGAAAGCTCCTACGAGCAGTACTTC. This chain joins TRBV7-9 and TRBJ2-7; D is possibly TRBD1 (6 bases). CDR1 SEHNR and CDR2 FQNEAQ come from the germline V gene (reference sequence). Between the trimmed V and J ends, which lost 5 bases and 0 bases, there was a span of 23 bases. The CDR3 totals 18 residues.

This clone was picked up one time. The chain joins TRBV6-1 to TRBJ1-3; 7 bases match TRBD1. The CDR3 consists of 16 residues. V shed 2 bases, J shed 3 bases, and the junction held 7 bases outside the gene matches. Germline assignment: CDR1 MNHNS and CDR2 SASEGT. The CDR3: CASSERLRGFGNTIYF. CDR3 DNA sequence: TGTGCCAGCAGTGAACGGCTCAGGGGGTTTGGAAACACCATATATTTT.

The V gene is TRBV5-1, the J gene TRBJ1-1; perhaps TRBD1 as D (6 bases). This CDR3 spans 15 amino acids. The ends were cut back, 2 bases at V and 6 bases at J, with 17 bases in the middle. In germline, CDR1 is SGHRS, CDR2 YFSETQ. CDR3 residues: CASSLMSPTGSEAFF. The CDR3 nucleotides are TGCGCCAGCAGCTTAATGAGTCCAACAGGGTCTGAAGCTTTCTTT.

The gene calls are TRBV19 and TRBJ1-4, with 8 bases matching TRBD1. V was clipped by 4 bases and J by 0 bases; unmatched bases: 4. CDR3 length: 16 amino acids. CDR1 LNHDA and CDR2 SQIVND come from the germline V gene (reference sequence). The CDR3 nucleotides read TGTGCCAGTAGTAGGGACAGGACTGCAACTAATGAAAAACTGTTTTTT. Protein product: CASSRDRTATNEKLFF. Based on the CDR3 plus reference TRBV19 and TRBJ1-4, the full variable domain is DGGITQSPKYLFRKEGQNVTLSCEQNLNHDAMYWYRQDPGQGLRLIYYSQIVNDFQKGDIAEGYSVSREKKESFPLTVTSAQKNPTAFYLCASSRDRTATNEKLFFGSGTQLSVL.

In this sample, this clone turned up once. V is TRBV14 and J is TRBJ2-1; 8 bases are a match to TRBD1. CDR1 and CDR2 from the germline V gene are SGHDN and FVKESK. J gave up 7 bases and V 3 bases, and 8 bases lay outside the gene matches. CDR3 size: 15 residues. CDR3 sequence: CASSQGQVTGNEQFF. The DNA for the CDR3 is TGTGCCAGCAGCCAGGGACAGGTCACGGGGAATGAGCAGTTCTTC.

V usage is TRBV12-5 and J usage is TRBJ1-5, with TRBD1 as a possible D gene (6 bases). CDR1 and CDR2 (germline): LGHNT, FRNRAP. This CDR3 region has 15 residues. V was clipped by 5 bases and J by 1 base, with 12 bases between them. DNA for the CDR3: TGTGCTAGTGGTACCGTTACAGGGAGCAATCAGCCCCAGCATTTT. Translation: CASGTVTGSNQPQHF.

The J gene is TRBJ1-1, the V gene TRBV20-1; D is ambiguous. CDR1 and CDR2 from the germline V gene are DFQATT and SNEGSKA (reference sequence). Trimming stripped 6 bases from V and 11 bases from J, with 16 bases between. The CDR3 runs 11 residues. DNA of the CDR3: TGCAGTGCATCTTCCTTGGCGGGCGCTTTCTTT. It is translated as CSASSLAGAFF.

The chain joins TRBV15 to TRBJ2-2, with D maybe TRBD1 (5 bases). Per germline, CDR1 LNHNV and CDR2 YYDKDF (reference sequence). Trimming pared 0 bases from V and 7 bases from J, leaving 18 bases between. The CDR3 runs 17 residues. CDR3 nucleotide sequence: TGTGCCACCAGCAGAGACGAGGCCAGGGTTAAGGACGGGGAGCTGTTTTTT. Translating it yields CATSRDEARVKDGELFF.

The chain employs TRBV6-5 and TRBJ2-5; D possibly corresponds to TRBD2 (5 bases). The length of the CDR3 is 12 residues. Per germline, CDR1 MNHEY and CDR2 SVGAGI. V lost 7 bases and J 2 bases, leaving 8 bases between the germline ends. CDR3 DNA: TGTGCCAGCACGGGGTTACAAGAGACCCAGTACTTC. As protein: CASTGLQETQYF.

The chain uses TRBV7-3 and TRBJ2-3, with D possibly TRBD2 on 6 matching bases. The CDR3 runs 14 residues. Trimming took off 3 bases at V and 4 bases at J, with 11 bases between the two ends. Germline values: CDR1 SGHTA, CDR2 FQGTGA. The CDR3 DNA reads as TGTGCCAGCAGCTTGGGAACTAGCCCAGATACGCAGTATTTT. It codes for CASSLGTSPDTQYF.

The gene calls are TRBV12-5 and TRBJ2-2, with D maybe TRBD2 (5 bases). The CDR3 runs to 15 residues. V lost 5 bases and J lost 1, with 11 bases in between. CDR1 and CDR2 (germline): LGHNT, FRNRAP. This CDR3 reads CASGPKSGNTGELFF. CDR3 DNA: TGTGCTAGTGGTCCAAAAAGCGGGAACACCGGGGAGCTGTTTTTT.

The rearrangement links TRBV29-1 to TRBJ2-7, with TRBD2 matching over 9 bases. The trim removed 4 bases at V and 3 bases at J, leaving 13 bases unmatched. Per germline, CDR1 SQVTM and CDR2 ANQGSEA. This CDR3 comprises 16 residues. The CDR3 loop reads CSVVLGSGSRGYEQYF. The CDR3 coding sequence is TGCAGCGTTGTTCTGGGTAGCGGGAGTCGGGGCTACGAGCAGTACTTC.

The chain employs TRBV10-3 and TRBJ2-1; 9 bases map to TRBD2. Trimming took 3 bases from V and 6 from J; bases not matched to a gene: 9. This CDR3 is 16 amino acids long. Germline assignment: CDR1 ENHRY and CDR2 SYGVKD. The CDR3 is CAISDGGRAQRNEQFF. The CDR3 DNA sequence: TGTGCCATCAGTGACGGCGGGAGGGCCCAGCGCAATGAGCAGTTCTTC.

The CDR3 nucleotides are TGCGCCAGCAGCCAAGATATTCGGGTAGGGGGCAGGAGAAGAAAACAGTACTTC. Translated: CASSQDIRVGGRRRKQYF. The chain joins TRBV4-1 to TRBJ2-5; the match to TRBD1 covers 7 bases. V dropped 0 bases and J dropped 11; count of bases not matched to a gene: 21. This CDR3 has 18 amino acids. Germline V CDR1 and CDR2: MGHRA, YSYEKL.

This clone showed up just once. This rearrangement joins TRBV11-3 to TRBJ1-1, with D unclear. CDR1 is SGHNT and CDR2 is YENEEA in the germline V gene. V lost 8 bases, J lost 5 bases, and 9 bases lay in between. CDR3 length: 11 amino acids. The CDR3, as DNA: TGTGCCAGCGTTAGAGATACTGAAGCTTTCTTT. This codes for CASVRDTEAFF.

The chain combines TRBV5-1 with TRBJ2-2; tentative D call: TRBD1 (8 bases). V shed 5 bases and J shed 0 bases, with 14 bases lying between them. The CDR3 sequence is 16 residues long. The germline V gene encodes CDR1 SGHRS and CDR2 YFSETQ. The DNA for the CDR3 is TGCGCCAGCAGAGACAGGGGAGGGACGAACACCGGGGAGCTGTTTTTT. It translates to CASRDRGGTNTGELFF.

V gene TRBV3-1 (or the pseudogene TRBV3-2) combines with J gene TRBJ2-6; 8 bases match TRBD1. After removal of 4 bases from V and 3 bases from J, the junction contained 5 bases not matched to a gene. CDR3 length: 16 residues. Germline V gene data show CDR1 as LGHDT and CDR2 as YNNKEL (reference sequence). CDR3 region: CASSPGQGGGANVLTF. For the CDR3, the DNA is TGTGCCAGCAGCCCAGGACAGGGCGGTGGGGCCAACGTCCTGACTTTC.

This chain uses TRBV7-6 with TRBJ2-1; 12 nucleotides line up with TRBD2. The CDR3 extends over 17 amino acids. The ends lost 4 bases at V and 9 bases at J; junction bases unmatched: 13. Per germline, CDR1 SGHVS and CDR2 FNYEAQ. CDR3 nucleotide sequence: TGTGCCAGCAGCTGGCTAGCGGGAGGGTCGTTCCAGGGTGAGCAGTTCTTC. This encodes CASSWLAGGSFQGEQFF.

The CDR3 reads CASSPGQGTGELFF. The CDR3 DNA sequence: TGTGCCAGCAGTCCGGGACAGGGCACCGGGGAGCTGTTTTTT. The rearrangement links TRBV2 to TRBJ2-2; 9 bases line up with TRBD1. The ends lost 5 bases at V and 4 bases at J; junction bases unmatched: 2. CDR1 SNHLY and CDR2 FYNNEI come from the germline V gene. The CDR3 is 14 residues long.

The chain employs TRBV9 and TRBJ2-2, with TRBD2 identical over 10 bases. CDR3 length equals 20 residues. Germline-derived CDR1 and CDR2 are SGDLS and YYNGEE. Unmatched junction bases numbered 13, after V lost 0 bases and J lost 2 bases. CDR3 sequence (DNA): TGTGCCAGCAGCGTAGCTACGACTACTAGCGGGGACGAAAACACCGGGGAGCTGTTTTTT. As protein: CASSVATTTSGDENTGELFF.

The chain has TRBV2 and TRBJ1-3, with a possible D match to TRBD1 (5 bases). V was trimmed by 4 bases and J by 3 bases, leaving 10 bases between them. The CDR3 runs 14 residues. CDR1 is SNHLY and CDR2 is FYNNEI in the germline V gene. For the CDR3, the DNA is TGTGCCAGCAGTGTCGGGGGGATTGGAAACACCATATATTTT. As protein: CASSVGGIGNTIYF.

The rearrangement uses TRBV7-8 and TRBJ1-3; no clear D gene. V gave up 5 bases and J gave up 0 bases, with 17 bases separating them. The length of the CDR3 is 17 residues. Germline V CDR1 and CDR2: SGHVS, FQNEAQ. In nucleotides, the CDR3 is TGTGCCAGCAGCCGCAGATTTGACTCATACTCTGGAAACACCATATATTTT. Encoded protein: CASSRRFDSYSGNTIYF.

This clone was counted once. The V gene is TRBV2, the J gene TRBJ2-7, with 9 positions matching TRBD1. CDR1 is SNHLY, CDR2 FYNNEI, per germline. The CDR3 loop spans 12 amino acids. Trimming removed 9 bases from V and 6 bases from J; junction bases left unmatched: 6. Written as DNA, the CDR3 is TGTGCCAGAGGGACAGGGAGAGGCGAGCAGTACTTC. Protein product: CARGTGRGEQYF.